A selection of T cell receptor beta chains follows, all from one sample in a study of blood T cell repertoires in COVID-19. The table came from immunoSEQ multiplex PCR; TCRdb's copy has only in-frame clones and leaves some out. In the table there are about 220,000 clones, approximately 84% of which are singletons. Source material: peripheral blood. Every receptor here comes from a man aged 40-49 years with active or convalescent COVID-19. Both conserved end residues are trimmed from each CDR3. Each record gives: J gene, V gene, CDR3 protein.

>TRBJ2-4|TRBV7-3
ASSPTSGGTSIQY
>TRBJ1-1|TRBV30
AWSPPPGVNTEAF
>TRBJ1-2|TRBV15
ATSLSTGRTNYGYT
>TRBJ1-4|TRBV10-1
ASSERGQGRANEKLF
>TRBJ2-3|TRBV27
ASSSILGGSTDTQY
>TRBJ1-1|TRBV19
ASSTTVYTEAF
>TRBJ1-1|TRBV18
ASSPPSVNTEAF
>TRBJ1-5|TRBV6-6
ASSRGRGQPQH
>TRBJ1-1|TRBV12-3/TRBV12-4
ASTLNTEAF
>TRBJ2-3|TRBV19
ASSATSERYDTQY
>TRBJ1-3|TRBV12-3/TRBV12-4
ASSPPGVAIY
>TRBJ1-2|TRBV28
ASSSTVNQANYGYT
>TRBJ2-2|TRBV7-3
ASSFGQTGELF
>TRBJ2-7|TRBV4-1
ASSQGLAGYEQY
>TRBJ2-7|TRBV4-2
ASSQNIGSYEQY
>TRBJ2-7|TRBV18
ASSSGTEIYEQY
>TRBJ1-1|TRBV5-1
ASMDRGRYTEAF
>TRBJ1-2|TRBV3-1/TRBV3-2
ASSQDWARKHGYT
>TRBJ2-5|TRBV28
ASSFPRAGPETQY
>TRBJ1-6|TRBV27
ASHSGQGSSPLH
>TRBJ2-5|TRBV6-6
ASSKRQGAAETQY
>TRBJ2-4|TRBV19
ASSLWTSRRDIQY
>TRBJ1-4|TRBV6-1
ASSETGWDEKLF
>TRBJ2-3|TRBV14
ASSVTSASYDTQY
>TRBJ1-6|TRBV28
ASSLFNGGVGSPLH
>TRBJ2-7|TRBV29-1
SVSRGQDEQY
>TRBJ1-2|TRBV19
ASSDSINYGYT
>TRBJ1-1|TRBV7-2
ASSPSGLPNTEAF
>TRBJ2-7|TRBV27
ASSLLGGSYEQY
>TRBJ1-3|TRBV18
ASSPPSAYTIY
>TRBJ2-1|TRBV6-1
ASSELSGRATEQF
>TRBJ1-2|TRBV4-1
ASSQPTYYGYT
>TRBJ2-3|TRBV27
ASSLIFRDISTDTQY